This TCR beta chain was sequenced during a study of T-cell memory formation after mild COVID-19 (dated by TCRdb to the early 2020s). Study-wide context: TCR sequence clusters from the two donors were found to be largely donor specific. Longitudinal TCRalpha and TCRbeta repertoire sequencing tracked T-cell clones expanding and contracting after mild COVID-19 in a couple of donors. The cohort comprised two young, previously healthy adult volunteers, one female and one male. The paper as a whole reports these results and caveats: From day 15 to 85, contracting clones showed balanced CD4/CD8 phenotypes, whereas a second wave of clones that expanded from day 15 to 37 leaned towards CD4+. Contracting CD4+ clones turned up mainly in the CM and EM memory subsets, whereas EMRA was where CD8+ clones were enriched. Only two mild cases were covered in the study, and larger cohorts including severe cases with pre-infection samples were considered necessary. Whether the second-wave clones peaking on day 37 were SARS-CoV-2 specific was not confirmed. Some responding clones were found in pre-infection memory, which suggests that pre-existing cross-reactive memory T cells took part in the SARS-CoV-2 response.

Based on the germline V gene, the CDR1 and CDR2 sequences are MGHRA and YSYEKL. The V and J ends are trimmed by 3 bases and 4 bases, leaving 19 bases between them. The cysteine opens and the phenylalanine closes a CDR3 of 17 amino acids. Only the CDR3 DNA stays, 51 bases, in frame from base 1. Ficoll-Paque density gradient centrifugation was used to isolate PBMCs. Sequencing was carried out with an Illumina NovaSeq 6000. cDNA libraries for TCRalpha and TCRbeta were prepared by 5'RACE using constant-segment primers, with sample barcodes and unique molecular identifiers added. RNA was extracted from every sample with Trizol reagent. Amplification of the libraries took two PCR steps, and the second step added a second sample barcode plus Illumina TruSeq adapters. Sequencing of the libraries was done on an Illumina NovaSeq, producing 2 x 150 bp paired-end reads. On the study's bioinformatics: Reads were demultiplexed and collapsed into UMI-guided consensus sequences with migec v1.2.7. Using mixcr v2.1.11, UMI consensuses were aligned to TRA and TRB V and J templates and then assembled into clonotypes. A clonotype was counted as expanded or contracted only if both edgeR and NoisET called the change significant, with noise models trained on biological replicates. For edgeR calls, the cutoffs were a false discovery rate-adjusted p below 0.01 and a log2 fold-change threshold of 1. As an exploratory analysis of dynamics, PCA with hierarchical clustering was applied to max-normalized trajectories of the 1000 most abundant clonotypes. Separately sequenced CD4+ and CD8+ repertoires were used to assign the CD4 or CD8 phenotype of responding clones. TCRdb took the public reads, trimmed them with fastp at Q25, ran MiXCR for clone calling and kept in-frame beta chains. Here each entry gathers all rows of one CDR3 protein and keeps the most common genes and DNA. The V and J calls shown here were made by TCRdb, not taken from the authors' results. This sample holds 350,000 to 400,000 distinct CDR3 sequences; roughly 21% were observed only once. Jointly, the top ten make up 12% of the sample.

About this clonotype itself: The specificity of this receptor is unknown. One base away there is no much larger clone; base qualities are not given.

Recombination joined TRBV4-1 with TRBJ2-1; a tentative D call is TRBD1 (6 bases match). The sequence derives from an adult woman who had mild COVID-19 (a few samples of this study predate the infection). The sample titles of this study are shuffled in the database, so cell type and time point are left out; the donor was told from shared clones. The specimen was PBMCs or a T cell subset sorted from them (not recorded which). The CDR3 sequence is CASSQAPPGQRYNEQFF. The DNA sequence reads TGCGCCAGCAGCCAGGCGCCCCCCGGACAGCGATACAATGAGCAGTTCTTC.